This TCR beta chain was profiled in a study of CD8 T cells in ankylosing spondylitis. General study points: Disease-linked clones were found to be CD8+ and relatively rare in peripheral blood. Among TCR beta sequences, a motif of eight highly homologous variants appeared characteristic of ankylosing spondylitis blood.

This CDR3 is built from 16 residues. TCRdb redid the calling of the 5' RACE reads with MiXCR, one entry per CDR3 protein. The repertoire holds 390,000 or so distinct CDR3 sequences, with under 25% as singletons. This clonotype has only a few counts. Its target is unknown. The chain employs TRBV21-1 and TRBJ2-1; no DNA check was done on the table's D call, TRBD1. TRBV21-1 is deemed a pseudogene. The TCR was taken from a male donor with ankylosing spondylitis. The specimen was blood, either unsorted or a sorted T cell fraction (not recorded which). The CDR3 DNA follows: TGTGCCAGCAGCAAGGGCGGACAGGTTTCCTACAATGAGCAGTTCTTC. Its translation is CASSKGGQVSYNEQFF.